Reported below is one T cell receptor (beta chain). Antigen: not known. The investigators amplified TCR beta CDR3 regions from RNA transcripts. When the TCR CDR3 underwent first-round RT-PCR, the HTBI primer set was used. A single record per CDR3 protein comes from TCRdb applying MiXCR to the multiplex PCR reads. This table has about 270,000 distinct CDR3 sequences, over 20% appearing once. The diagnoses drew upon clinical symptoms, serum thyroxine and TRAb, thyroid ultrasound and orbital computed tomography. The data are from a study of T cells in Graves' hyperthyroidism and ophthalmopathy. Study background: Peripheral blood samples were taken at initial diagnosis, prior to any treatment.

Study observations and caveats: A 13 V-J model separated ophthalmopathy from stable hyperthyroidism. Blood also contained most expanded thyroid clonotypes above 0.001.

This CDR3 is built from 13 residues. V shed 4 bases and J 4 bases; nucleotides not matched to a gene: 3. Germline V gene lookup returns CDR1 SGHDN and CDR2 FVKESK. Material for sequencing was blood. V and J are TRBV14 and TRBJ2-5; 7 nucleotides agree with TRBD1. This sequence was found in a man aged 25 to 45 with Graves' ophthalmopathy. In DNA form, the CDR3 reads TGTGCCAGCAGCCTCAACAGGGGAGAGACCCAGTACTTC. It yields the protein CASSLNRGETQYF.